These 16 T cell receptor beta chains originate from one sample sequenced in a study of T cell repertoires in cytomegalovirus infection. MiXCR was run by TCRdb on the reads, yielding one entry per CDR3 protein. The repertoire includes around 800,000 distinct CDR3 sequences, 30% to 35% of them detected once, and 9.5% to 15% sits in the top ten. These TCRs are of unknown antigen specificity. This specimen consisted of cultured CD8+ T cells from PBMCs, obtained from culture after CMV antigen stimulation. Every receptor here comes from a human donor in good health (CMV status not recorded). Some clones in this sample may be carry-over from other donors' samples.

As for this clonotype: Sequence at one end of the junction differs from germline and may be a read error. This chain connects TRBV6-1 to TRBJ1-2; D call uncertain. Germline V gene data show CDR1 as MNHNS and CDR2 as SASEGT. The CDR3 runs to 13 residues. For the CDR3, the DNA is TGTACCAGCTGGCAGCCCGCTAACTATGGCTACACCTTC. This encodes CTSWQPANYGYTF.

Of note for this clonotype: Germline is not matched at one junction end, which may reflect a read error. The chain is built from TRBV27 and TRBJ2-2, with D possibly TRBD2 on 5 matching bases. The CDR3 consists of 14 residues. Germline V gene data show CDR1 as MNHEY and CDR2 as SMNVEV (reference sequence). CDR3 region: CATTPGGWTGKLFF. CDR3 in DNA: TGTGCCACCACCCCCGGAGGATGGACCGGGAAGCTGTTTTTT.

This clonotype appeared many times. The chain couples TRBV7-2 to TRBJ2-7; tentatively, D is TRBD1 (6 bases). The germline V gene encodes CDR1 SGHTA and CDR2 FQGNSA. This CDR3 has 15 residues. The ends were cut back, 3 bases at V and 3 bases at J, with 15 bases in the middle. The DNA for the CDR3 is TGTGCCAGCAGCTTTGGGGGCAGGGGTTTCTACGAGCAGTACTTC. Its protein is CASSFGGRGFYEQYF. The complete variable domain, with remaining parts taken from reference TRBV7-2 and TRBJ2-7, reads GAGVSQSPSNKVTEKGKDVELRCDPISGHTALYWYRQSLGQGLEFLIYFQGNSAPDKSGLPSDRFSAERTGGSVSTLTIQRTQQEDSAVYLCASSFGGRGFYEQYFGPGTRLTVT.

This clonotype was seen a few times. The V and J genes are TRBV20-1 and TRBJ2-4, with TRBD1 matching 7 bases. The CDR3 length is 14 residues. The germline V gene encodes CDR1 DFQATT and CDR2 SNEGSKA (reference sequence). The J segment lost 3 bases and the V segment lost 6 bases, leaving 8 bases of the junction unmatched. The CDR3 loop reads CSAGTEGHKNIQYF. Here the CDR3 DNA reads TGCAGTGCCGGGACAGAAGGACACAAAAACATTCAGTACTTC.

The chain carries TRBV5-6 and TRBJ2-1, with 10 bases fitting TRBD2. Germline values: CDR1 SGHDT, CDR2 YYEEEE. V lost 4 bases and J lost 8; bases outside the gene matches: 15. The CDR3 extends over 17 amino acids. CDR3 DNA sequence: TGTGCCAGCAGCCTGGGGGAGCGGGGGGGATTGTTAGATGAGCAGTTCTTC. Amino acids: CASSLGERGGLLDEQFF.

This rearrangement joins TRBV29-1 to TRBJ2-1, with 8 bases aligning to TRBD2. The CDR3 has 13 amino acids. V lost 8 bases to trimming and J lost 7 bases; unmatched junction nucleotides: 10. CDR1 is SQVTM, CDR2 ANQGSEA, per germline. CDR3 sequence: CSSRGGARNEQFF. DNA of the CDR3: TGCAGCTCCCGGGGGGGGGCGCGTAATGAGCAGTTCTTC.

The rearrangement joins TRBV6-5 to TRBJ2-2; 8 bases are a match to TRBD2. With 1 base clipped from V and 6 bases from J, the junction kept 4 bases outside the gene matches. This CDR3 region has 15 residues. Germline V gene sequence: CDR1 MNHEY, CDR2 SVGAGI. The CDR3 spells CASSYFSGGAGELFF. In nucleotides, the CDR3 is TGTGCCAGCAGTTACTTTTCCGGGGGGGCCGGGGAGCTGTTTTTT.

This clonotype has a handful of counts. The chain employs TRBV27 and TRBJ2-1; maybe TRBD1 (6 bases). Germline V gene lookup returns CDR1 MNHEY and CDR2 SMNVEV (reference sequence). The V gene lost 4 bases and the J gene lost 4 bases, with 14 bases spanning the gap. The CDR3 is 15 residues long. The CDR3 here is CASSSGTTVYNEQFF. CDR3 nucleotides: TGTGCCAGCAGTTCCGGGACAACTGTTTACAATGAGCAGTTCTTC.

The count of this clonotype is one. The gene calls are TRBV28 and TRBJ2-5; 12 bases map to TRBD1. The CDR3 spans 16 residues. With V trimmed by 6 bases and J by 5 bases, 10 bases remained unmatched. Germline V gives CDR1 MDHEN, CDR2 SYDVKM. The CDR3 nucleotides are TGTGCCAGCAGCCCCCTCGGGACAGGGGGCCTGGAGACCCAGTACTTC. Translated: CASSPLGTGGLETQYF.

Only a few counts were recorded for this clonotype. CDR3 DNA sequence: TGTGCCATCAGTGACGTGAGGGCGGGCAATCAGCCCCAGCATTTT. Protein sequence: CAISDVRAGNQPQHF. This chain connects TRBV10-3 to TRBJ1-5; D uncertain. V dropped 3 bases and J dropped 2 bases, with 11 bases sitting between them. Germline V gene lookup returns CDR1 ENHRY and CDR2 SYGVKD. This CDR3 contains 15 residues.

The CDR3 DNA follows: TGTGCCATCAGTGAGACCTCCGGGACCCAGCGCCCAGATACGCAGTATTTT. As protein: CAISETSGTQRPDTQYF. The chain links TRBV10-3 to TRBJ2-3, with D possibly being TRBD1 or TRBD2 (5 bases each). From germline, CDR1 is ENHRY and CDR2 SYGVKD. The V end lost 2 bases, the J end lost 4 bases, and 19 bases lay between the germline ends. The CDR3 is made up of 17 amino acids.

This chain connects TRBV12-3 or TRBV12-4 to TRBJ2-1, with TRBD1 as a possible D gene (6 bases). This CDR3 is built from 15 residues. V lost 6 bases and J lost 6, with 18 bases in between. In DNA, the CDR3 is TGTGCCAGCAGGTACCGGGACACCTGGGGCAATGAGCAGTTCTTC. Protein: CASRYRDTWGNEQFF.

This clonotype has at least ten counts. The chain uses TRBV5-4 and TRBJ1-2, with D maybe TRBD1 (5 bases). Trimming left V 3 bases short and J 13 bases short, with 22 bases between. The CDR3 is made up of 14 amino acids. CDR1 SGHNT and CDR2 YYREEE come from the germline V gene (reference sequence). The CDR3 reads CASSWIDRGAGGTF. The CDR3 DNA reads TGTGCCAGCAGCTGGATCGACCGTGGGGCCGGAGGCACCTTC.

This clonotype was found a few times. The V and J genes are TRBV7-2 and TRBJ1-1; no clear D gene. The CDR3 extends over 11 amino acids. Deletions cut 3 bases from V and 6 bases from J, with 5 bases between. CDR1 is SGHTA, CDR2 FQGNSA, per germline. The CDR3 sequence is CASSFWAEAFF. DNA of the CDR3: TGTGCCAGCAGCTTCTGGGCTGAAGCTTTCTTT. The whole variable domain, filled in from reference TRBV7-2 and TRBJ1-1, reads GAGVSQSPSNKVTEKGKDVELRCDPISGHTALYWYRQSLGQGLEFLIYFQGNSAPDKSGLPSDRFSAERTGGSVSTLTIQRTQQEDSAVYLCASSFWAEAFFGQGTRLTVV.

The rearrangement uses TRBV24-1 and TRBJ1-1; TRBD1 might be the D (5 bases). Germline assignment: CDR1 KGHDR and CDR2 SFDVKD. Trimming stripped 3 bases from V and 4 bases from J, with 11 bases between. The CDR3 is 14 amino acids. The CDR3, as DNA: TGTGCCACCAGTGATCCAAGGGGTACCACTGAAGCTTTCTTT. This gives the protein CATSDPRGTTEAFF.

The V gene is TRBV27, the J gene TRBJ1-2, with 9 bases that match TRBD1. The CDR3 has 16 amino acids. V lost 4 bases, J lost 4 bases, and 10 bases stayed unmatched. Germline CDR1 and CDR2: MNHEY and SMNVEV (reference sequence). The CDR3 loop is CASSSRDRVEIYGYTF. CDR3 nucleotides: TGTGCCAGCAGTTCCCGGGACAGGGTGGAGATCTATGGCTACACCTTC.